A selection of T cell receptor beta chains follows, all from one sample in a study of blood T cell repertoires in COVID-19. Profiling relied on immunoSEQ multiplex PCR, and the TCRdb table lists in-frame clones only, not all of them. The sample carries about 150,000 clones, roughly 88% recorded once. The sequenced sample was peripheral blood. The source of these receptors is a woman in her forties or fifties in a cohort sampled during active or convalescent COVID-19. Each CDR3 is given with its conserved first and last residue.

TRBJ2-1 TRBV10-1 CASSVGQGGPDEQFF
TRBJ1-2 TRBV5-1 CASSLHLGSGYTF
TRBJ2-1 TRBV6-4 CASSERGYSSYNEQFF
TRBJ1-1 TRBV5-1 CASSPGQGILNTEAFF
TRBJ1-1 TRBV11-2 CASSLLLGYTEAFF
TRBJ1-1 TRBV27 CASSLTGGTEAFF
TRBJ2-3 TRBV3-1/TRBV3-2 CASSLRTSGYTDTQYF
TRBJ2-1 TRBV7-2 CASSLVTSSEQFF
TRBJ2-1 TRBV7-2 CASSLGGHNEQFF
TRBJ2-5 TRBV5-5 CASSPQLSGGAIQETQYF
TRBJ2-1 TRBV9 CASSPTTSSYNEQFF
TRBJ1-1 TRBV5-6 CASSFRHINTEAFF
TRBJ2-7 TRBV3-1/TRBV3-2 CASSQAVGEDRGFLQYF
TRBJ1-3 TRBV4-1 CASSQAPRGYGNTIYF
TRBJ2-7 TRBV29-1 CSVEARGGYEQYF
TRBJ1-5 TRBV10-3 CAISESTRGEGQPQHF
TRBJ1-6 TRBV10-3 CAIRYTADNSPLHF
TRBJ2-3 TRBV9 CASSVGAGGPWDTQYF
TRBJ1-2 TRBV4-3 CASSQEFIGVGGYTF
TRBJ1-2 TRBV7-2 CASSFDRRYGYTF
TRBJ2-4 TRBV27 CASSLLVGGVEYF
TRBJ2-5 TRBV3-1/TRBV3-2 CASSPRGSRAGAQYF
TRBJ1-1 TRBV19 CASRKLRGTLNTEAFF
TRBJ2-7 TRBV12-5 CASGLVLGQPGSYEQYF
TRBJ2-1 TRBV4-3 CASSPIITRAGGSVNNEQFF
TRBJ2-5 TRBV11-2 CASSPPLAGVKETQYF
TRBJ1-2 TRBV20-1 CSASPYGYTF
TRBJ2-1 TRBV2 CASSELQNNEQFF
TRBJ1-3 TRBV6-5 CASSYGRSSGNTIYF
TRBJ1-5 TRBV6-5 CASMTGVQPQHF
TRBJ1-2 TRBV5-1 CASSRDRQANYGYTF
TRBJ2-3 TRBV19 CASSQGLAGTDTQYF
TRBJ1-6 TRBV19 CASSMRAGTGNSPLHF
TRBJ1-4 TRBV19 CASSMTDEKLFF
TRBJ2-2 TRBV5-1 CASSVGTSGGASLFF
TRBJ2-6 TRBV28 CATLSGGVSGANVLTF
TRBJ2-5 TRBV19 CATRTSGGVGTQYF
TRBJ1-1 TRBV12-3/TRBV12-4 CASSFHGNTEAFF
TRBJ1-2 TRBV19 CASSIPRADGYTF
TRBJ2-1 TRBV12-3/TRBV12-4 CAGYSGGRQFF
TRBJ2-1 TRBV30 CAWTRASSYNEQFF
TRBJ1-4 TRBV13 CASSIQGAANEKLFF
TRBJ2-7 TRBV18 CASSPPRPNSNEQYF
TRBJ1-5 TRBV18 CASSPGTAGNQPQHF
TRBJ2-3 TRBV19 CASSYGGGAALTQYF
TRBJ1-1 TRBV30 CAWSGQGEGEAFF
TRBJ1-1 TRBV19 CASMGSTEAFF
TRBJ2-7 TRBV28 CASSFERGYEQYF
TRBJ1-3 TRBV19 CASRIRQGGNTIYF
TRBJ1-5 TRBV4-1 CASRPQGNSNQPQHF
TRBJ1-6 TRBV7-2 CASSLGGWGPGSPLHF
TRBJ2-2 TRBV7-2 CASSPPRATGELFF
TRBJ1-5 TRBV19 CASSISGTGYEVGQPQHF
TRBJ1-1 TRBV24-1 CATREQGNTEAFF
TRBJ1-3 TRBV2 CASSENRPGQWGTIYF
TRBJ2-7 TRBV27 CASSSRAGAYEQYF
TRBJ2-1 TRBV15 CATSRDWGLEREDNEQFF
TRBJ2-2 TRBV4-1 CASSQGEFTGELFF
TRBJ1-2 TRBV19 CASSKTTGSGYGYTF
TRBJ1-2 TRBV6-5 CASSYQGAHYGYTF